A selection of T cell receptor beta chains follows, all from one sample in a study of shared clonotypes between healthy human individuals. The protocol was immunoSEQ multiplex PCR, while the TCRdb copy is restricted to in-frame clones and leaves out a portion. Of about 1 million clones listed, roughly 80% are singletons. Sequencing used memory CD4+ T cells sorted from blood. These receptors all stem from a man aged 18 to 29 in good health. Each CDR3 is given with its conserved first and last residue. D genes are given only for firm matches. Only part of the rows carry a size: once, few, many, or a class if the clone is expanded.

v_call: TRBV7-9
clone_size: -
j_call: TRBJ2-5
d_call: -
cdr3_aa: CASSLVVVSGLEETQYF
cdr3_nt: TGTGCCAGCAGCTTAGTTGTGGTATCGGGTCTAGAGGAGACCCAGTACTTC

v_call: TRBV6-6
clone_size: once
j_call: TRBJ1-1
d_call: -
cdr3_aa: CASSRVLGTEAFF
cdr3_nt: TGTGCCAGCAGCAGGGTTTTGGGCACTGAAGCTTTCTTT

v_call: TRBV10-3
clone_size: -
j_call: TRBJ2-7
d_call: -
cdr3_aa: CAISVVPTSYEQYF
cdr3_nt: TGTGCCATCAGTGTGGTACCCACCTCCTACGAGCAGTACTTC

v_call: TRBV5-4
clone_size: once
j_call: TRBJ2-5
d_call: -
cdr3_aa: CASTHMSGGETQYF
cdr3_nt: TGTGCCAGCACCCACATGTCAGGAGGAGAGACCCAGTACTTC

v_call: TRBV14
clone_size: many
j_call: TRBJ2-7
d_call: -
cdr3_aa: CASSQGGGVYEQYF
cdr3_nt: TGTGCCAGCAGCCAAGGTGGAGGGGTCTACGAGCAGTACTTC

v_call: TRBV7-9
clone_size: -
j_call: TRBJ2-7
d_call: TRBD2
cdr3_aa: CASSLLAGEPYEQYF
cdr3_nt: TGTGCCAGCAGCCTCCTAGCGGGGGAACCCTACGAGCAGTACTTC

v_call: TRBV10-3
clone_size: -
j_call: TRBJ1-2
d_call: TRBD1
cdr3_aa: CAISTGTGQSYGYTF
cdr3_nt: TGTGCCATCAGTACAGGTACGGGACAGAGCTATGGCTACACCTTC

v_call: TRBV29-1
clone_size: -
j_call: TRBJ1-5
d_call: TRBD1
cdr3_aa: CSVRTGDQPQHF
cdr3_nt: TGCAGCGTTCGTACAGGGGATCAGCCCCAGCATTTT

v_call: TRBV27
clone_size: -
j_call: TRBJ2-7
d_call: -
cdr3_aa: CASSFRPAYEQYF
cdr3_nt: TGTGCCAGCAGTTTCCGACCGGCCTACGAGCAGTACTTC

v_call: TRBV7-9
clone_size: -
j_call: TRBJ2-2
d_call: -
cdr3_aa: CASSLAGRANTGELFF
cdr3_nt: TGTGCCAGCAGCTTAGCAGGGAGAGCGAACACCGGGGAGCTGTTTTTT

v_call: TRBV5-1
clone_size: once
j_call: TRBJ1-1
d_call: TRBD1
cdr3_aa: CASRLSTGVLTEAFF
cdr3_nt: TGCGCCAGCAGGTTGTCGACAGGGGTTCTCACTGAAGCTTTCTTT

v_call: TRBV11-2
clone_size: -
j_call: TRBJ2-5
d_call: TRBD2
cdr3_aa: CASSLGGRETQYF
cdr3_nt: TGTGCCAGCAGCTTAGGCGGGAGAGAGACCCAGTACTTC

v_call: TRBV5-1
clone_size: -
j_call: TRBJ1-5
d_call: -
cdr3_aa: CASSLDGQLGQPQHF
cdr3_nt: TGCGCCAGCAGCTTGGACGGACAGCTGGGTCAGCCCCAGCATTTT

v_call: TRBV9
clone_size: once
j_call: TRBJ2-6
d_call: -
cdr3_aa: CASSDSRQWSGANVLTF
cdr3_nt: TGTGCCAGCAGCGATTCGAGGCAGTGGTCTGGGGCCAACGTCCTGACTTTC

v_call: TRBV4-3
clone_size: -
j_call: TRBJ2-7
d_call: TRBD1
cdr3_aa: CASSRGQGDPYEQYF
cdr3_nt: TGCGCCAGCAGCCGAGGACAGGGGGACCCCTACGAGCAGTACTTC